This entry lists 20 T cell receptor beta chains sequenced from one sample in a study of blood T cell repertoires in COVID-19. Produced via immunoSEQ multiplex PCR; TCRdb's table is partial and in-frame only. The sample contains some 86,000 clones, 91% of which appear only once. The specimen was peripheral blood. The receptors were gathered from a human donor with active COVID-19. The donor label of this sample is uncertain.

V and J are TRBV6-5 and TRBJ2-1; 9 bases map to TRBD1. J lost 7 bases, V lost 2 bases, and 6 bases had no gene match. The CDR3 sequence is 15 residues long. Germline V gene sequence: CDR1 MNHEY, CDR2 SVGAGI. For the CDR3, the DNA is TGTGCCAGCAGTTACGAGGGACAGGGTCTAAATGAGCAGTTCTTC. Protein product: CASSYEGQGLNEQFF.

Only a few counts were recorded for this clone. The CDR3 DNA sequence: TGCGCCAGCAGCCAAGATCGGTATTCCTACGAGCAGTACTTC. Its protein product is CASSQDRYSYEQYF. The V gene is TRBV4-1, the J gene TRBJ2-7; D unresolved. Germline assignment: CDR1 MGHRA and CDR2 YSYEKL. The CDR3 runs 14 residues. V lost 0 bases and J 1 base, leaving 7 bases between the germline ends.

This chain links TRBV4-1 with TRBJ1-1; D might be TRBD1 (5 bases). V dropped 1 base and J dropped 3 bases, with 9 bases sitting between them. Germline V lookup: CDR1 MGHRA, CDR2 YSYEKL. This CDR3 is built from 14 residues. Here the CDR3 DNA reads TGCGCCAGCAGCCAAGTAGGGGAAGACACTGAAGCTTTCTTT. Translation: CASSQVGEDTEAFF.

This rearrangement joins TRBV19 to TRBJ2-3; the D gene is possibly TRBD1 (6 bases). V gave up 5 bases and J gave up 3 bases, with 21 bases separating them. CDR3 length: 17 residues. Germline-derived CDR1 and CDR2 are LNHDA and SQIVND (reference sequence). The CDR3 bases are TGTGCCAGTAGTCCCGACGAACAGGGAACGGGGACAGATACGCAGTATTTT. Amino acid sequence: CASSPDEQGTGTDTQYF. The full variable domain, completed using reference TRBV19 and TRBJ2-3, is DGGITQSPKYLFRKEGQNVTLSCEQNLNHDAMYWYRQDPGQGLRLIYYSQIVNDFQKGDIAEGYSVSREKKESFPLTVTSAQKNPTAFYLCASSPDEQGTGTDTQYFGPGTRLTVL.

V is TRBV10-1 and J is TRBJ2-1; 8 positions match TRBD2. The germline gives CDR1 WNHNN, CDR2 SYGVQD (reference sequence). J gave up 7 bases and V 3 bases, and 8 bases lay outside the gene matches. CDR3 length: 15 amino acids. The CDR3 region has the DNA TGCGCCAGCAGTGACCCTACCGGGAGGGCGAATGAGCAGTTCTTC. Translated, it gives CASSDPTGRANEQFF.

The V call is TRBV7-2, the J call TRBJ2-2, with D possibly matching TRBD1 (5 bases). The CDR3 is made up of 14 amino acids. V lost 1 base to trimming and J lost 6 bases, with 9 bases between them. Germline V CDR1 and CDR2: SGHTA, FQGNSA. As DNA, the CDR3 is TGTGCCAGCAGCTTAGGGGGCAAAGCCGGGGAGCTGTTTTTT. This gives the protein CASSLGGKAGELFF.

CDR3 sequence: CASSVSGTNSPLHF. Written as DNA, the CDR3 is TGTGCCAGCAGCGTATCAGGGACAAATTCACCCCTCCACTTT. The chain joins TRBV9 to TRBJ1-6; a weak D match, TRBD1 (6 bases). CDR1 is SGDLS and CDR2 is YYNGEE in the germline V gene. The CDR3 spans 14 residues. Trimming pared 1 base from V and 7 bases from J, leaving 9 bases between.

CDR3 in amino acids: CAIRGTAHSNQPQHF. The CDR3 DNA is TGTGCCATCAGGGGGACAGCCCATAGCAATCAGCCCCAGCATTTT. The J gene is TRBJ1-5, the V gene TRBV10-3, with TRBD1 identical over 7 bases. Germline assignment: CDR1 ENHRY and CDR2 SYGVKD. The junction had 5 bases not matched to a gene; V was cut back by 6 bases and J by 0 bases. The CDR3 contains 15 residues.

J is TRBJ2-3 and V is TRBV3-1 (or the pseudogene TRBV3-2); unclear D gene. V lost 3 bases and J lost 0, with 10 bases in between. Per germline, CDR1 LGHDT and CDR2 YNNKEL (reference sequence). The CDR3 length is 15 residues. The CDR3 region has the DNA TGTGCCAGCAGCCATCAAAGCTCTAGCACAGATACGCAGTATTTT. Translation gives CASSHQSSSTDTQYF.

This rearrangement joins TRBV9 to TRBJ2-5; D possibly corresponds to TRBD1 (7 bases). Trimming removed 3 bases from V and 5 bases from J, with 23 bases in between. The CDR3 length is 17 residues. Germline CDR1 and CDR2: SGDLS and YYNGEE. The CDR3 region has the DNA TGTGCCAGCAGCGCACGCGGAGGGGGCACGTCTGATGAGACCCAGTACTTC. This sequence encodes CASSARGGGTSDETQYF.

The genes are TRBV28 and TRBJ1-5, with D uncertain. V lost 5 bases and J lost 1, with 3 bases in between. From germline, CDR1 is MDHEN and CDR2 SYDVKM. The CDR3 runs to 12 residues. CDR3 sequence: CASSPSNQPQHF. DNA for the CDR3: TGTGCCAGCAGTCCAAGCAATCAGCCCCAGCATTTT.

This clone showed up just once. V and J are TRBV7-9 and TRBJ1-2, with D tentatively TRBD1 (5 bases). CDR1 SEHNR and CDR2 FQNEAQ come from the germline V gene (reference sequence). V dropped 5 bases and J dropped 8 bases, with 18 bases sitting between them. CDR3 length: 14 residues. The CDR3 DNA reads TGTGCCAGCAGCCCCCGAGGCAGGGCTCACGGCTACACCTTC. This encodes CASSPRGRAHGYTF.

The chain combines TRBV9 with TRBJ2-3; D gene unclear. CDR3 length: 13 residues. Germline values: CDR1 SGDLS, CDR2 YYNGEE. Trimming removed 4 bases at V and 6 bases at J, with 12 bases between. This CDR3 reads CASSPQAEDTQYF. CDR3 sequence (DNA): TGTGCCAGCAGCCCCCAGGCCGAGGATACGCAGTATTTT.

CDR3 amino acids: CASSGQVSNQPQHF. The CDR3 region has the DNA TGTGCCAGCAGTGGACAGGTGAGCAATCAGCCCCAGCATTTT. The rearrangement uses TRBV2 and TRBJ1-5; the D gene is possibly TRBD1 (6 bases). This CDR3 has 14 residues. The V gene's germline CDR1 is SNHLY and CDR2 FYNNEI. V dropped 4 bases and J dropped 1 base, with 8 bases sitting between them. The full variable domain, its missing parts supplied by reference TRBV2 and TRBJ1-5, is EPEVTQTPSHQVTQMGQEVILRCVPISNHLYFYWYRQILGQKVEFLVSFYNNEISEKSEIFDDQFSVERPDGSNFTLKIRSTKLEDSAMYFCASSGQVSNQPQHFGDGTRLSIL.

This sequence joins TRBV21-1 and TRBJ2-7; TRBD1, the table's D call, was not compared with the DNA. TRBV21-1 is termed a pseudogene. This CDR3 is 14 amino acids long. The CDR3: CASSTRTGEYEQYF. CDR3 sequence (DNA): TGTGCCAGCAGCACCCGGACAGGGGAATACGAGCAGTACTTC.

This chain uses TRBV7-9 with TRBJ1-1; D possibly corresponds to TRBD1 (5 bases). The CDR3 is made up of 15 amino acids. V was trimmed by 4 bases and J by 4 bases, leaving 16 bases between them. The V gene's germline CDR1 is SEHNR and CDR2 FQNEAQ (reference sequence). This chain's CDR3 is CASSSDPRVGTEAFF. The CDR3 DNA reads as TGTGCCAGCAGCTCCGACCCCAGGGTAGGCACTGAAGCTTTCTTT.

CDR3 in amino acids: CASSRAEDREETQYF. DNA for the CDR3: TGTGCCAGCAGCCGAGCCGAGGACAGGGAGGAGACCCAGTACTTC. The chain combines TRBV6-1 with TRBJ2-5, with TRBD1 identical over 8 bases. The J segment lost 5 bases and the V segment lost 6 bases, leaving 11 bases of the junction unmatched. The CDR3 sequence is 15 residues long. Germline V gives CDR1 MNHNS, CDR2 SASEGT.

CDR3 residues: CASSFTESGSTDTQYF. In DNA, the CDR3 is TGTGCCAGCAGTTTCACGGAATCGGGGAGCACAGATACGCAGTATTTT. The chain joins TRBV28 to TRBJ2-3, with TRBD2 as a possible D gene (5 bases). In germline, CDR1 is MDHEN, CDR2 SYDVKM. CDR3 length equals 16 residues. Trimming took 3 bases from V and 0 from J, leaving 13 bases between them.

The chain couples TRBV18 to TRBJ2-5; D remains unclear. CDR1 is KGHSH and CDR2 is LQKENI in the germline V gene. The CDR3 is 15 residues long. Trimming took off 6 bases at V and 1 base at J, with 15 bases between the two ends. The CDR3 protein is CASSSYSLGQETQYF. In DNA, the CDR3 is TGTGCCAGCTCTTCCTACAGCTTAGGCCAAGAGACCCAGTACTTC.

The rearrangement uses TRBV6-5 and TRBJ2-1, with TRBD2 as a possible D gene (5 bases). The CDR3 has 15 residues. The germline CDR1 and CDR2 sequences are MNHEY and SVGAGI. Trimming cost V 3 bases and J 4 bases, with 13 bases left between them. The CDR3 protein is CASSYDGLAYNEQFF. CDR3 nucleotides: TGTGCCAGCAGTTATGATGGCCTAGCATACAATGAGCAGTTCTTC.